Listed here are 19 T cell receptor beta chains from one sample, sequenced in a study of blood T cell repertoires in COVID-19. The method was immunoSEQ multiplex PCR; TCRdb's version includes in-frame clones alone and lacks a portion of them. The top ten clones hold roughly 6.5% of a sample with 60,000 to 75,000 clones, around 90% of them seen once. The sequenced material came from peripheral blood. The receptors were gathered from a man aged 50 or older with active COVID-19.

The rearrangement joins TRBV19 to TRBJ1-1, with TRBD1 identical over 8 bases. Per the germline V gene, CDR1 is LNHDA and CDR2 is SQIVND (reference sequence). CDR3 size: 11 residues. After removal of 11 bases from V and 3 bases from J, the junction contained 2 bases not matched to a gene. DNA of the CDR3: TGTGCCGTACAGGGGGACACTGAAGCTTTCTTT. The encoded protein is CAVQGDTEAFF.

V gene TRBV5-1 combines with J gene TRBJ1-6; D is unresolved. Germline values: CDR1 SGHRS, CDR2 YFSETQ. The CDR3 loop spans 14 amino acids. V was cut by 0 bases and J by 9 bases, with 10 bases left in between. The CDR3 DNA reads as TGCGCCAGCAGCTTGGGCGGAGGGAGTTCACCCCTCCACTTT. It specifies CASSLGGGSSPLHF.

The chain combines TRBV9 with TRBJ2-5; TRBD2 is a possible D gene (6 bases). Germline V gene data show CDR1 as SGDLS and CDR2 as YYNGEE. Trimming took 0 bases from V and 1 from J, leaving 7 bases between them. This CDR3 spans 14 amino acids. As DNA, the CDR3 is TGTGCCAGCAGCGTAGTGGGGGGCCAAGAGACCCAGTACTTC. It is translated as CASSVVGGQETQYF.

The chain couples TRBV6-5 to TRBJ1-2; 10 bases line up with TRBD1. The CDR3 runs 15 residues. V lost 6 bases and J lost 2; bases outside the gene matches: 6. CDR1 is MNHEY and CDR2 is SVGAGI in the germline V gene. The CDR3 coding sequence is TGTGCCAGCAGGCCCGGACAGGGGGGAAACTATGGCTACACCTTC. This gives the protein CASRPGQGGNYGYTF.

This sequence joins TRBV12-3 or TRBV12-4 and TRBJ2-7, with D hard to call. The CDR3 spans 11 residues. V gave up 6 bases and J gave up 4 bases, with 7 bases separating them. CDR3 DNA sequence: TGTGCCAGCAGCCCCCTTTACGAGCAGTACTTC. This sequence encodes CASSPLYEQYF.

The chain couples TRBV19 to TRBJ1-1; D is unclear. The V gene's germline CDR1 is LNHDA and CDR2 SQIVND (reference sequence). This CDR3 contains 14 residues. Trimming shortened V by 5 bases and J by 1 base, and 11 bases separated the two germline ends. This chain's CDR3 is CASSLQTGNTEAFF. The CDR3 DNA is TGTGCCAGTAGTCTCCAGACGGGGAACACTGAAGCTTTCTTT.

About this clone: At one end the junction does not follow the germline gene, possibly because of a read error. The rearrangement joins TRBV5-4 to TRBJ1-4; TRBD1 matches 8 bases. The V gene's germline CDR1 is SGHNT and CDR2 YYREEE (reference sequence). The CDR3 runs 14 residues. CDR3 amino acids: CASSLGTGLRETVF. The CDR3 region has the DNA TGTGCCAGCAGCTTGGGGACAGGGTTGCGTGAAACTGTTTTT.

The V gene is TRBV7-6, the J gene TRBJ2-1, with 12 bases that match TRBD1. Germline V gene sequence: CDR1 SGHVS, CDR2 FNYEAQ. The CDR3 is 15 residues long. Germline trimming cut 8 bases from V and 8 bases from J; bases unmatched to any gene: 10. This CDR3 reads CASGTRGTGGDEQFF. The CDR3 nucleotides are TGTGCCAGCGGCACCCGAGGGACAGGGGGCGATGAGCAGTTCTTC.

The chain carries TRBV6-6 and TRBJ2-7; D possibly corresponds to TRBD1 (6 bases). The V gene lost 11 bases and the J gene lost 0 bases, with 14 bases spanning the gap. The CDR3 totals 13 residues. Germline V CDR1 and CDR2: MNHNY, SVGAGI (reference sequence). The DNA for the CDR3 is TGTGCCGCCAGTACAGGGAACTCCTACGAGCAGTACTTC. Amino acids: CAASTGNSYEQYF.

The J gene is TRBJ1-5, the V gene TRBV20-1; 8 nucleotides match TRBD1. Per germline, CDR1 DFQATT and CDR2 SNEGSKA (reference sequence). Trimming at V came to 3 bases and at J to 3 bases, leaving 7 bases not matched to a gene. There are 15 residues in the CDR3. This CDR3 reads CSASVQGVSNQPQHF. The CDR3 DNA is TGCAGTGCTAGTGTACAGGGGGTATCCAATCAGCCCCAGCATTTT.

The CDR3 reads CASSLRRGGNEQFF. CDR3 nucleotides: TGTGCCAGCAGCTTACGTCGGGGGGGGAATGAGCAGTTCTTC. The chain employs TRBV11-3 and TRBJ2-1; 8 nucleotides agree with TRBD2. Germline V gene lookup returns CDR1 SGHNT and CDR2 YENEEA. V dropped 2 bases and J dropped 7; count of bases not matched to a gene: 4. This CDR3 is built from 14 residues.

The rearrangement joins TRBV6-5 to TRBJ2-7, with TRBD1 as a possible D gene (6 bases). The CDR3 is 14 amino acids. Trimming removed 7 bases at V and 2 bases at J, with 15 bases between. Per the germline V gene, CDR1 is MNHEY and CDR2 is SVGAGI. This CDR3 is CASKRGEGAYEQYF. The CDR3, as DNA: TGTGCCAGCAAACGAGGCGAGGGGGCCTACGAGCAGTACTTC.

This clone appeared once. The chain recombines TRBV15 with TRBJ1-2; D is unresolved. The CDR3 length is 13 residues. CDR1 and CDR2 (germline): LNHNV, YYDKDF (reference sequence). Trimming took 5 bases from V and 4 from J, leaving 11 bases between them. The CDR3 loop is CATSVDKTYGYTF. The CDR3 nucleotides read TGTGCCACCAGCGTCGACAAGACCTATGGCTACACCTTC.

V gene TRBV5-4 combines with J gene TRBJ2-5; TRBD1 agrees at 10 bases. With 9 bases clipped from V and 3 bases from J, the junction kept 11 bases outside the gene matches. Per the germline V gene, CDR1 is SGHNT and CDR2 is YYREEE (reference sequence). The CDR3 totals 15 residues. The CDR3 spells CATLRTGGLEETQYF. The CDR3, as DNA: TGTGCCACCCTCAGGACAGGGGGATTAGAAGAGACCCAGTACTTC.

The rearrangement joins TRBV27 to TRBJ2-3; D uncertain. The CDR3 totals 12 residues. Trimming took off 6 bases at V and 0 bases at J, with 4 bases between the two ends. Looked up from germline, CDR1 is MNHEY and CDR2 is SMNVEV (reference sequence). Written as DNA, the CDR3 is TGTGCCAGCAGGACTAGCACAGATACGCAGTATTTT. This gives the protein CASRTSTDTQYF.

This clone appeared a single time. The V and J genes are TRBV7-2 and TRBJ2-5, with 8 bases lining up with TRBD2. The CDR3 sequence is 15 residues long. Germline lookup yields CDR1 SGHTA and CDR2 FQGNSA. The V segment lost 5 bases and the J segment 2 bases; nucleotides outside the gene matches: 7. CDR3 DNA: TGTGCCAGCAGCCCCCCGGGGGGGCGGCAAGAGACCCAGTACTTC. As protein: CASSPPGGRQETQYF.

As DNA, the CDR3 is TGCGCCAGCAGCTTGGAGGGTAGCGGGGGGTCCACGGATACGCAGTATTTT. It codes for CASSLEGSGGSTDTQYF. The V gene is TRBV5-1, the J gene TRBJ2-3, with 10 nucleotides matching TRBD2. V trimming: 0 bases; J trimming: 6 bases; junction bases outside the gene matches: 10. Germline values: CDR1 SGHRS, CDR2 YFSETQ. The length of the CDR3 is 17 residues. Full variable domain (outside the CDR3, taken from reference TRBV5-1 and TRBJ2-3): KAGVTQTPRYLIKTRGQQVTLSCSPISGHRSVSWYQQTPGQGLQFLFEYFSETQRNKGNFPGRFSGRQFSNSRSEMNVSTLELGDSALYLCASSLEGSGGSTDTQYFGPGTRLTVL.

The J gene is TRBJ2-7, the V gene TRBV7-2; no reliable D call. Deletions cut 1 base from V and 5 bases from J, with 6 bases between. Germline CDR1 and CDR2: SGHTA and FQGNSA. This CDR3 has 12 amino acids. The CDR3 DNA reads TGTGCCAGCAGCTTAGGGCCCGACGAGCAGTACTTC. Amino acids: CASSLGPDEQYF.

The rearrangement joins TRBV19 to TRBJ2-2, with TRBD2 matching over 8 bases. The CDR3 sequence is 18 residues long. Germline lookup yields CDR1 LNHDA and CDR2 SQIVND (reference sequence). Trimming cost V 6 bases and J 4 bases; bases outside gene matches: 16. CDR3 DNA: TGTGCCAGTAGCCCAAGGAGGAGCGGGGGCCCCTCCACCGGGGAGCTGTTTTTT. Its protein product is CASSPRRSGGPSTGELFF. Full variable domain (rest looked up from reference TRBV19 and TRBJ2-2): DGGITQSPKYLFRKEGQNVTLSCEQNLNHDAMYWYRQDPGQGLRLIYYSQIVNDFQKGDIAEGYSVSREKKESFPLTVTSAQKNPTAFYLCASSPRRSGGPSTGELFFGEGSRLTVL.